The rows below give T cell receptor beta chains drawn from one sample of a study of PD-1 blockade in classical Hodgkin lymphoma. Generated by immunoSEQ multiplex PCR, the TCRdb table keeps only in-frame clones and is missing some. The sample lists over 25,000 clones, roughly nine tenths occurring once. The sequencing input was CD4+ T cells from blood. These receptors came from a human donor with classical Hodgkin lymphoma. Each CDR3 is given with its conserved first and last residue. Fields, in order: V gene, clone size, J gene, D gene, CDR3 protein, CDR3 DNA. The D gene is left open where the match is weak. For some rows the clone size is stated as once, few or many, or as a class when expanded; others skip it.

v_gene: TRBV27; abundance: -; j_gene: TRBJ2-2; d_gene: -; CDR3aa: CASKREQGPNTGELFF; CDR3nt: TGTGCCAGCAAGCGGGAACAGGGGCCAAACACCGGGGAGCTGTTTTTT
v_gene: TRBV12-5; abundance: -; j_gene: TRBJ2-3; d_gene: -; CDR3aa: CASGPPGPTDTQYF; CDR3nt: TGTGCTAGTGGTCCCCCGGGTCCCACAGATACGCAGTATTTT
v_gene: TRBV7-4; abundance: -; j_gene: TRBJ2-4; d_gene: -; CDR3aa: CASSARQGPENIQYF; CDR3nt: TGTGCCAGCAGCGCGAGGCAGGGGCCGGAAAACATTCAGTACTTC
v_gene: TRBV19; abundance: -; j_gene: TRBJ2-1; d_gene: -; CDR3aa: CASSQGGEHNEQFF; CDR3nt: TGTGCCAGTAGCCAGGGGGGGGAGCACAATGAGCAGTTCTTC
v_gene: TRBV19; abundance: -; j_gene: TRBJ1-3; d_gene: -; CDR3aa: CPRYRPSGNTIYF; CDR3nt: TGTCCACGGTACCGCCCCTCTGGAAACACCATATATTTT
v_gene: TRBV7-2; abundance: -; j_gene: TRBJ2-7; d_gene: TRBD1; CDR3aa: CASSLGGTGKEYEQYF; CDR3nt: TGTGCCAGCAGCTTAGGAGGGACAGGGAAGGAGTACGAGCAGTACTTC
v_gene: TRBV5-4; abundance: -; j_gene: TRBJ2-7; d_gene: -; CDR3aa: CASSLVGEPYEQYF; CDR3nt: TGTGCCAGCAGCTTGGTTGGAGAACCCTACGAGCAGTACTTC
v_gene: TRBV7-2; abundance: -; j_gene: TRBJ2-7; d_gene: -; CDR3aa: CASSLATDYEQYF; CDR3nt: TGTGCCAGCAGCTTAGCAACAGATTACGAGCAGTACTTC
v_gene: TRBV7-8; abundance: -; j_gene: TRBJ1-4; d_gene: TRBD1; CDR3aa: CASSIDRGNEKLFF; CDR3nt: TGTGCCAGCAGCATCGACAGGGGTAATGAAAAACTGTTTTTT
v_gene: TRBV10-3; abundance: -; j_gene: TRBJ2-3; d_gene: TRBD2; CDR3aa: CAISDSGGSTDTQYF; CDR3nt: TGTGCCATCAGTGATAGCGGGGGTAGCACAGATACGCAGTATTTT
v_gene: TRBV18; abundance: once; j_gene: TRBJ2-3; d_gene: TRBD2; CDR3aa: CASSEVGLAGEDTQYF; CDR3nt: TGTGCCAGCTCCGAGGTCGGACTAGCGGGAGAGGATACGCAGTATTTT
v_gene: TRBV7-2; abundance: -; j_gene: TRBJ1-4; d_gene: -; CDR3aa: CASSLWGMSNEKLFF; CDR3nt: TGTGCCAGCAGCTTATGGGGGATGTCTAATGAAAAACTGTTTTTT
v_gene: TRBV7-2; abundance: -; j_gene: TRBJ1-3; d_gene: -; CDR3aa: CASSRAGGGNTIYF; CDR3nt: TGTGCCAGCAGCCGAGCGGGAGGCGGAAACACCATATATTTT
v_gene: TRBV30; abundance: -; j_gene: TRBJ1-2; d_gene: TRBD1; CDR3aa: CAWSVHRTGNGYTF; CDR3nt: TGTGCCTGGAGTGTACATAGGACAGGGAATGGCTACACCTTC
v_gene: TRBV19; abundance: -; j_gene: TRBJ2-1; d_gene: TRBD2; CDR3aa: CASSGRLAGGRYNEQFF; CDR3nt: TGTGCCAGTAGTGGTAGACTAGCGGGAGGGCGCTACAATGAGCAGTTCTTC
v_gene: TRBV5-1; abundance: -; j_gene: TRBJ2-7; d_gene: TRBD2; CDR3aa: CASSPGGPNEQYF; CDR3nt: TGCGCCAGCAGCCCGGGAGGGCCCAACGAGCAGTACTTC
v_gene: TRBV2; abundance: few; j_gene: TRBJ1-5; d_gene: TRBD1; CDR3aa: CASSSTGANQPQHF; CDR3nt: TGTGCCAGCAGCTCTACAGGGGCCAATCAGCCCCAGCATTTT
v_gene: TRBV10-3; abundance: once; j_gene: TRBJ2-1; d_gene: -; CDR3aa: CAIRGGAYNEQFF; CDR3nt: TGTGCCATCAGAGGCGGGGCTTACAATGAGCAGTTCTTC
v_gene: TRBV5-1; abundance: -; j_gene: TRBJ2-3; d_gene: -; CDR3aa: CASRSPNQADTQYF; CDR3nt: TGCGCCAGCAGAAGTCCGAATCAGGCAGATACGCAGTATTTT
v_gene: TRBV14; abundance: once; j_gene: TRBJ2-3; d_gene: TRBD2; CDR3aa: CASSPLAGLVATQYF; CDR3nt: TGTGCCAGCAGCCCACTAGCGGGGCTGGTGGCTACGCAGTATTTT
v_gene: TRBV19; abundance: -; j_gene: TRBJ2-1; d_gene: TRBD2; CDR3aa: CASSTGLATNNEQFF; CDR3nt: TGTGCCAGTAGTACTGGACTAGCAACTAACAATGAGCAGTTCTTC
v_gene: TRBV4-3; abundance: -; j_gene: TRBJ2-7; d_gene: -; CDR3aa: CASSQEKRTEQYF; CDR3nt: TGCGCCAGCAGCCAAGAGAAGCGGACTGAGCAGTACTTC
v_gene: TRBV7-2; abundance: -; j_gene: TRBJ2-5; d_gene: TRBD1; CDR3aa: CASSSRGQGRLETQYF; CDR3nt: TGTGCCAGCAGCTCCCGGGGACAGGGGAGGTTAGAGACCCAGTACTTC
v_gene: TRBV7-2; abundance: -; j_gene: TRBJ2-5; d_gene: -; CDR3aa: CASSLAAGETQYF; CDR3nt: TGTGCCAGCAGCTTAGCTGCCGGGGAGACCCAGTACTTC
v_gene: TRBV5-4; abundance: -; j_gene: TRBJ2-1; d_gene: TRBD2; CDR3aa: CASSSPGGFGEQFF; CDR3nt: TGTGCCAGCAGCTCGCCGGGGGGGTTTGGTGAGCAGTTCTTC
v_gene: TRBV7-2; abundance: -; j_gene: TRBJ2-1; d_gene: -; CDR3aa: CASSVKGENEQFF; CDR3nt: TGTGCCAGCAGCGTGAAGGGTGAGAATGAGCAGTTCTTC
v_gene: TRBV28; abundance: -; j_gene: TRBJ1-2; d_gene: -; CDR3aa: CASSSERRGGYTF; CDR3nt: TGTGCCAGCAGTTCCGAACGCAGAGGAGGCTACACCTTC
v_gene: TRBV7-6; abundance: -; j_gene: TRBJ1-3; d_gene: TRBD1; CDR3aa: CASSLQGALRNTIYF; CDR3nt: TGTGCCAGCAGCTTACAGGGGGCTCTGAGAAACACCATATATTTT
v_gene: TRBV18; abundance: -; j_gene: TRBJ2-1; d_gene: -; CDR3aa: CASSPRSSYNEQFF; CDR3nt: TGTGCCAGCTCACCACGTAGCAGCTACAATGAGCAGTTCTTC
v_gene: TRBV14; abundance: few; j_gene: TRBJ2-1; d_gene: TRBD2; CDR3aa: CASSQGLTSGRRDEQFF; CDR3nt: TGTGCCAGCAGCCAAGGCCTAACTAGCGGGAGGAGAGATGAGCAGTTCTTC
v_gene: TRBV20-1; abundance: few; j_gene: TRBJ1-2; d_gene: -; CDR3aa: CSARQYYGYTF; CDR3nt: TGCAGTGCCAGACAGTACTATGGCTACACCTTC
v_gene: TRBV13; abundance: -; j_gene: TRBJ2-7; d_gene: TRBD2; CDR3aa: CASSLVSGRDGEQYF; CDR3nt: TGTGCCAGCAGCTTAGTTAGCGGGAGGGATGGGGAGCAGTACTTC
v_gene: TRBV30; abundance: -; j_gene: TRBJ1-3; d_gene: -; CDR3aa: CAWEAEGNTIYF; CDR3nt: TGTGCCTGGGAGGCAGAAGGAAACACCATATATTTT
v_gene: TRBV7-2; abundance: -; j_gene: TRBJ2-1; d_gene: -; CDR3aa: CASSLNGRYNEQFF; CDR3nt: TGTGCCAGCAGCTTAAATGGACGCTACAATGAGCAGTTCTTC
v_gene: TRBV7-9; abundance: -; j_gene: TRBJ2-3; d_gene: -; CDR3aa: CASSLRGTGDPDTQYF; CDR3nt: TGTGCCAGCAGCCTCCGGGGTACGGGAGACCCAGATACGCAGTATTTT
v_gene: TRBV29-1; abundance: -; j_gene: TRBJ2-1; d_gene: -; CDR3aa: CSVEEQGSDEQFF; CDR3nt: TGCAGCGTTGAAGAGCAGGGGTCAGATGAGCAGTTCTTC
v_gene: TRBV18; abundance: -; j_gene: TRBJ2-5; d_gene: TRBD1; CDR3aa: CASSPGQGAKETQYF; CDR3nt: TGTGCCAGCTCACCGGGACAGGGGGCGAAAGAGACCCAGTACTTC
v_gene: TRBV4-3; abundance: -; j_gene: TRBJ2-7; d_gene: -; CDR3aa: CASSQERGFDEQYF; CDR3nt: TGCGCCAGCAGCCAAGAAAGAGGGTTCGACGAGCAGTACTTC
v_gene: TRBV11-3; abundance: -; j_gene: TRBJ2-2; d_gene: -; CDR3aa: CASSLVVGGELFF; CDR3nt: TGTGCCAGCAGCTTAGTTGTGGGCGGGGAGCTGTTTTTT
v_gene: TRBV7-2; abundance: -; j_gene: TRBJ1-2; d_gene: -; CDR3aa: CASSLGRTAVYGYTF; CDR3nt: TGTGCCAGCAGCTTAGGACGGACAGCTGTTTATGGCTACACCTTC
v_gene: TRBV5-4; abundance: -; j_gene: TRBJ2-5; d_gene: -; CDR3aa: CASSEGGAQETQYF; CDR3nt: TGTGCCAGCAGCGAGGGGGGAGCCCAAGAGACCCAGTACTTC
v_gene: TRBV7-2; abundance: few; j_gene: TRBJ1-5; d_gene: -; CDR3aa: CASSPTVTGNQPQHF; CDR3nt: TGTGCCAGCAGCCCCACAGTGACCGGGAATCAGCCCCAGCATTTT
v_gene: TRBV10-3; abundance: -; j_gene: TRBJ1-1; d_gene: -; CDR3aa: CAISRNTEAFF; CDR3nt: TGTGCCATCAGTCGTAACACTGAAGCTTTCTTT
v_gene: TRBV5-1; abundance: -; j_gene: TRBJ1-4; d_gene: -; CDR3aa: CASSVGRAQYEKLFF; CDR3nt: TGCGCCAGCAGCGTTGGACGGGCGCAATATGAAAAACTGTTTTTT
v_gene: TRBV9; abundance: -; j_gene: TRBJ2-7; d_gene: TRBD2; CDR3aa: CASSPNSGTSYEQYF; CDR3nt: TGTGCCAGCAGCCCAAATAGCGGGACCTCGTACGAGCAGTACTTC
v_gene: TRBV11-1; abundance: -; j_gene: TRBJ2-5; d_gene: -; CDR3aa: CASSLTGTKETQYF; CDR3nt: TGTGCCAGCAGCTTAACCGGGACAAAAGAGACCCAGTACTTC
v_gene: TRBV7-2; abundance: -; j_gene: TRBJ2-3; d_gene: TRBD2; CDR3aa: CASSRLAGGRATQYF; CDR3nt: TGTGCCAGCAGTCGACTAGCGGGAGGGCGGGCTACGCAGTATTTT
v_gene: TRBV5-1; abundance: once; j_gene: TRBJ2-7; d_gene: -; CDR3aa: CASSLAGVYEQYF; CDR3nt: TGCGCCAGCAGCTTGGCTGGGGTGTACGAGCAGTACTTC
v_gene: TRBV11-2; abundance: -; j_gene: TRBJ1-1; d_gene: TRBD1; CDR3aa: CVSSPRQGNTEAFF; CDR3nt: TGTGTCAGCAGCCCCAGACAGGGGAACACTGAAGCTTTCTTT
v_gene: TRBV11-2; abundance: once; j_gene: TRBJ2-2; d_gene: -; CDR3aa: CASSRRQRANTGELFF; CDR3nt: TGTGCCAGCAGCCGCCGACAGCGCGCGAACACCGGGGAGCTGTTTTTT
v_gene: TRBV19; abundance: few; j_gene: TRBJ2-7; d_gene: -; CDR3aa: CASTRSGSGEQYF; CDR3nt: TGTGCCAGTACCAGGAGCGGGTCGGGGGAGCAGTACTTC
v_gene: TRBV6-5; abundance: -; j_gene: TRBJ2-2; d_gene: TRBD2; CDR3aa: CASGRDVTGELFF; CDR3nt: TGTGCCAGCGGGAGGGACGTGACCGGGGAGCTGTTTTTT
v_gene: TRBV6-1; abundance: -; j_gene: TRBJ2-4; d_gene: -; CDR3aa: CASSEASAVNIQYF; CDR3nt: TGTGCCAGCAGTGAAGCGTCCGCCGTAAACATTCAGTACTTC
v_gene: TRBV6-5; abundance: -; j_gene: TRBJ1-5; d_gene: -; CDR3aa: CASSYAEAQPQHF; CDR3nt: TGTGCCAGCAGTTACGCAGAGGCTCAGCCCCAGCATTTT